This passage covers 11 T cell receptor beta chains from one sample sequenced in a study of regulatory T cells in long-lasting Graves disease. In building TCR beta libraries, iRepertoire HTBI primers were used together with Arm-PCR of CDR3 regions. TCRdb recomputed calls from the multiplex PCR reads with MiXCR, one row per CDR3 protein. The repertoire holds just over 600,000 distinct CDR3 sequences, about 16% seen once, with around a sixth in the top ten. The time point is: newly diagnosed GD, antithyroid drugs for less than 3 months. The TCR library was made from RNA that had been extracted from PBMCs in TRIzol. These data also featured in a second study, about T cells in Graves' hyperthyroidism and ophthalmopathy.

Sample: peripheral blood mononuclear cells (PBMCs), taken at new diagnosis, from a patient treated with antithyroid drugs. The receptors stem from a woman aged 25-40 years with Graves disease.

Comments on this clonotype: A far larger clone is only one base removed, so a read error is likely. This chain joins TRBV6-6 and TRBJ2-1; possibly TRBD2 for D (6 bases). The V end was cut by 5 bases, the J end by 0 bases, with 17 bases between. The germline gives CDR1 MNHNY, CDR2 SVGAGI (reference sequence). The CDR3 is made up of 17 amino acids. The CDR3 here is CASSRFGLTGSYNEQFF. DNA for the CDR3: TGTGCCAGCAGTCGCTTTGGACTAACGGGCTCCTACAATGAGCAGTTCTTC.

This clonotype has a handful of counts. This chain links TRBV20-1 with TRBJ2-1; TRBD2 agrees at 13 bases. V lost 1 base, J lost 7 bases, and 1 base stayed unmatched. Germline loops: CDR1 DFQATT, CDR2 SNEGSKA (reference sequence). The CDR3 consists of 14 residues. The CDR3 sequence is CSARGLAGGNEQFF. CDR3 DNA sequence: TGCAGTGCTAGAGGACTAGCGGGAGGAAATGAGCAGTTCTTC.

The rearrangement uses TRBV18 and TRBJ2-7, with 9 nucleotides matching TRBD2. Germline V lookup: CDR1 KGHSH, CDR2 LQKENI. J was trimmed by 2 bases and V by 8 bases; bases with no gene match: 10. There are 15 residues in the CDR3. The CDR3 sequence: CASKAGPSGTYEQYF. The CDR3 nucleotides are TGTGCCAGCAAAGCCGGGCCTAGCGGGACCTACGAGCAGTACTTC.

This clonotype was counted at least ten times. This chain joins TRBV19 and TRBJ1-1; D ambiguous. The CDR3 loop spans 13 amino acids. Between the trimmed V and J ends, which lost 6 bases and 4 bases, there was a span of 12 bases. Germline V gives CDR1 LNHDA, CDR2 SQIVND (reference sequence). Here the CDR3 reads CASSLREGTEAFF. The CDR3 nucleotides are TGTGCCAGTAGCCTTCGGGAGGGCACTGAAGCTTTCTTT.

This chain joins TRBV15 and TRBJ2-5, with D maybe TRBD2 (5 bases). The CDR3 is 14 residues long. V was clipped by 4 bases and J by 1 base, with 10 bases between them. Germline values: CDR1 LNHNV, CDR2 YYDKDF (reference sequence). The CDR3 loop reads CATSTRLIQETQYF. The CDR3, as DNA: TGTGCCACCAGCACCCGACTAATCCAAGAGACCCAGTACTTC.

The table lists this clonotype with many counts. The CDR3 loop reads CASSLAGGRIQPQHF. The CDR3 DNA reads TGTGCCAGCAGCTTGGCAGGGGGCAGGATTCAGCCCCAGCATTTT. The rearrangement joins TRBV5-8 to TRBJ1-5; 8 bases agree with TRBD1. This CDR3 is built from 15 residues. From germline, CDR1 is SGHTS and CDR2 YDEGEE. V lost 0 bases and J lost 6; bases outside the gene matches: 5.

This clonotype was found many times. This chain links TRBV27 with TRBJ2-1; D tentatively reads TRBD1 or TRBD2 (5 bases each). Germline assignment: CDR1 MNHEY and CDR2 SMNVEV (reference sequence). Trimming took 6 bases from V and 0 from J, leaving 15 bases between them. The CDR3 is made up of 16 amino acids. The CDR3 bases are TGTGCCAGCAGACCCACCGCAGGGAGCTCCTACAATGAGCAGTTCTTC. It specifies CASRPTAGSSYNEQFF.

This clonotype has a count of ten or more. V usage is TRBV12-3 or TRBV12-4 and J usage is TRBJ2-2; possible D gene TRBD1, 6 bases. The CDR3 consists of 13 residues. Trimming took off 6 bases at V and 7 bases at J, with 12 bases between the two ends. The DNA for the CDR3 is TGTGCCAGCAGACAGGGATCGGTCGGGGAGCTGTTTTTT. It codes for CASRQGSVGELFF.

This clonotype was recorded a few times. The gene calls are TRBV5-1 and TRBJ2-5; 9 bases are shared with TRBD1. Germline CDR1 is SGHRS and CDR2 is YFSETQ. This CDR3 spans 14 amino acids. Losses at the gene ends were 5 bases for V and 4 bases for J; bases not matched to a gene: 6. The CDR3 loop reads CASSKDRGGETQYF. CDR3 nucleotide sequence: TGCGCCAGCAGTAAGGACAGGGGAGGAGAGACCCAGTACTTC. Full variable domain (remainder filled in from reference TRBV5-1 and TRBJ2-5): KAGVTQTPRYLIKTRGQQVTLSCSPISGHRSVSWYQQTPGQGLQFLFEYFSETQRNKGNFPGRFSGRQFSNSRSEMNVSTLELGDSALYLCASSKDRGGETQYFGPGTRLLVL.

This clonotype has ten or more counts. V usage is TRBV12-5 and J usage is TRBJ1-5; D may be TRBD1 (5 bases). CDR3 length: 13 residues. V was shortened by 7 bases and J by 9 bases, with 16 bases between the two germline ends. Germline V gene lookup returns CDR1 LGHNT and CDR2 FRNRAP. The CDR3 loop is CASAEGPGWPQHF. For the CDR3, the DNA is TGTGCTAGTGCCGAGGGACCCGGGTGGCCCCAGCATTTT.

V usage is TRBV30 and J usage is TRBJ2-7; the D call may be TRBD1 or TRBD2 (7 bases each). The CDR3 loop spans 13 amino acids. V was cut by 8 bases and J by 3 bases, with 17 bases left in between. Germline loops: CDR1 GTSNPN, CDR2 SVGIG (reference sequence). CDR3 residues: CAGGAGQSYEQYF. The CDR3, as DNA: TGTGCCGGGGGGGCGGGACAGAGCTACGAGCAGTACTTC.